This TCR beta chain was retrieved from a study of T-cell reconstitution after alpha-beta-depleted transplantation in children. Study-wide findings and caveats: Day-60 TCRbeta diversity that was high in some patients was derived from surviving recipient T cells and thymic progenitors.

Germline V gene data show CDR1 as MNHNS and CDR2 as SASEGT. Trimming took 7 bases from V and 0 from J, leaving 13 bases between them. This CDR3 has 15 amino acids. This clonotype was seen repeatedly, ten times or more. Its target is unknown. Researchers prepared the TCRbeta library using unique molecular identifiers, the study reports. Each CDR3 protein is one row after TCRdb ran MiXCR on the PCR reads. The data contain fewer than 700,000 distinct CDR3 sequences, roughly 24% of them singletons. Here the sequenced sample was PBMCs, mostly from graft donor cells, taken 360 days after TCRalphabeta/CD19-depleted stem cell transplant. The clonotype originates from a boy younger than two who had a stem cell transplant for acute myeloid leukemia, so the T cells may come from the graft donor. The V and J genes are TRBV6-1 and TRBJ2-1; D tentatively fits TRBD1 or TRBD2 (5 bases each). CDR3 protein: CASKRQRSSYNEQFF. The CDR3 nucleotides read TGTGCCAGCAAACGACAGCGGAGCTCCTACAATGAGCAGTTCTTC.